This entry concerns a single T cell receptor (beta chain). The antigen is unknown. These data originate in a study of T cells in Graves' hyperthyroidism and ophthalmopathy. Broader study findings: Ophthalmopathy was predicted by the model a median of approximately 6 months ahead of onset.

RNA transcripts provided the source from which TCR beta CDR3 regions were amplified. RT-PCR in the first round (using the HTBI primer set) targeted the TCR CDR3. TCRdb re-analysed the multiplex PCR reads in MiXCR, keeping a single row per CDR3 protein. Of approximately 480,000 distinct CDR3 sequences in the sample, about 20% were seen once. Trimming took off 3 bases at V and 0 bases at J, with 12 bases between the two ends. The CDR3 is made up of 15 amino acids. Germline CDR1 and CDR2: MNHEY and SVGEGT. V is TRBV6-2 or TRBV6-3 and J is TRBJ2-7; possible D gene TRBD2, 6 bases. Sequenced sample: blood. The origin of this receptor is a man between 18 and 29 years old with Graves' hyperthyroidism. The DNA of the CDR3 is TGTGCCAGCAGTTATCTGACGGGGGACTCCTACGAGCAGTACTTC. It encodes CASSYLTGDSYEQYF.